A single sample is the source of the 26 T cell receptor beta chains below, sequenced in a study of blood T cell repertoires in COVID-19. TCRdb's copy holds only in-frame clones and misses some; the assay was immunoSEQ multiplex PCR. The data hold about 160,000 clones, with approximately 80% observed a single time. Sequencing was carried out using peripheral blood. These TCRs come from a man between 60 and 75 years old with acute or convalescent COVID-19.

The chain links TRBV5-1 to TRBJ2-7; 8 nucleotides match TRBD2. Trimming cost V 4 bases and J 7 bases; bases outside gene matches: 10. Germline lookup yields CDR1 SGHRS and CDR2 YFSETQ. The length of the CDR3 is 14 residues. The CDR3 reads CASSGAGTSVEQYF. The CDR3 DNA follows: TGCGCCAGCAGCGGGGCAGGGACTAGTGTGGAGCAGTACTTC. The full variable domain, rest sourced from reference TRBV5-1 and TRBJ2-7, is KAGVTQTPRYLIKTRGQQVTLSCSPISGHRSVSWYQQTPGQGLQFLFEYFSETQRNKGNFPGRFSGRQFSNSRSEMNVSTLELGDSALYLCASSGAGTSVEQYFGPGTRLTVT.

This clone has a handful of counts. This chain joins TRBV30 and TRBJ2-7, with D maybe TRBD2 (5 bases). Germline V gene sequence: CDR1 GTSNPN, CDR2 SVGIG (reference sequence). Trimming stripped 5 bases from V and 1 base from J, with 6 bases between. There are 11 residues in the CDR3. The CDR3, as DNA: TGTGCCTGGGGGAGATCCTACGAGCAGTACTTC. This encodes CAWGRSYEQYF. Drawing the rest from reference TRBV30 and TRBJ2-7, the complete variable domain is SQTIHQWPATLVQPVGSPLSLECTVEGTSNPNLYWYRQAAGRGLQLLFYSVGIGQISSEVPQNLSASRPQDRQFILSSKKLLLSDSGFYLCAWGRSYEQYFGPGTRLTVT.

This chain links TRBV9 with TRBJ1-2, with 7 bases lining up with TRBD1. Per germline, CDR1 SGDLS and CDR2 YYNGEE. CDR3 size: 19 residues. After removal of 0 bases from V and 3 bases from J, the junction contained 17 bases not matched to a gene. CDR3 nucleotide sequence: TGTGCCAGCAGCGTAGCTGAGGGGGCGTCTACTAGTTCCCACTATGGCTACACCTTC. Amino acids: CASSVAEGASTSSHYGYTF.

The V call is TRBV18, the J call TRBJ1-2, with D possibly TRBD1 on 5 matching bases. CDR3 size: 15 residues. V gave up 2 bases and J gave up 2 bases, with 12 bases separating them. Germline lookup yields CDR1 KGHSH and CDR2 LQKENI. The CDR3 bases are TGTGCCAGCTCACCAAATCAGGACAAGAACTATGGCTACACCTTC. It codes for CASSPNQDKNYGYTF.

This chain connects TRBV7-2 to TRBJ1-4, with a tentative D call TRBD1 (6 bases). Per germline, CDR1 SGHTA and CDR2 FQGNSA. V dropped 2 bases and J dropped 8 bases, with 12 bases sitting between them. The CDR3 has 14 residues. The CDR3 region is CASSLSGVGEKLFF. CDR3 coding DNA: TGTGCCAGCAGCTTATCAGGGGTCGGGGAAAAACTGTTTTTT.

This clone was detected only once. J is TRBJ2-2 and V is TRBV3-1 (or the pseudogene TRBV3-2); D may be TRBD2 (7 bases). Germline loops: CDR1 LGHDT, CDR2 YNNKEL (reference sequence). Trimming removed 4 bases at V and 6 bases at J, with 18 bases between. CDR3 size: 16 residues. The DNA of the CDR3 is TGTGCCAGCAGCCCGGAGGGGGGGGGAATGGCCGGGGAGCTGTTTTTT. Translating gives CASSPEGGGMAGELFF.

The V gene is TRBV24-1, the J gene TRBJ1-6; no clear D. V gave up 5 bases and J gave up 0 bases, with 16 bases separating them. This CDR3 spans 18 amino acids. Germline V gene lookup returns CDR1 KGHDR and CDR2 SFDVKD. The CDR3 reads CATSGFWQVSSYNSPLHF. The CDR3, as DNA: TGTGCCACCAGTGGATTTTGGCAGGTGAGCTCCTATAATTCACCCCTCCACTTT.

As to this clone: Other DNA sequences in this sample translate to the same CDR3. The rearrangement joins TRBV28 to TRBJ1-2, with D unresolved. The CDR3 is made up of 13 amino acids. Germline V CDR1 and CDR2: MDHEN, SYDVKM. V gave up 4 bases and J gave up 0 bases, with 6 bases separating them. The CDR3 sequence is CASSSTANYGYTF. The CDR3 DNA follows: TGTGCCAGCAGTTCAACAGCTAACTATGGCTACACCTTC.

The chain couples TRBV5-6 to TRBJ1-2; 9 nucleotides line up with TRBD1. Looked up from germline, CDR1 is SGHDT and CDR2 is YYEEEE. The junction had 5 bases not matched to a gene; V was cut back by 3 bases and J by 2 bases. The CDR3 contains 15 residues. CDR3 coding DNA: TGTGCCAGCAGCTCGGGGACAGGGAGAAACTATGGCTACACCTTC. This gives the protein CASSSGTGRNYGYTF.

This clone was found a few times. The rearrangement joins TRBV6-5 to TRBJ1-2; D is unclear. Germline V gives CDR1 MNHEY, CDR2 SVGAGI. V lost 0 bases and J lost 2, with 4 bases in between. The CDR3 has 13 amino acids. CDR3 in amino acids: CASSYSRNYGYTF. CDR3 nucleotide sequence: TGTGCCAGCAGTTACTCGAGGAACTATGGCTACACCTTC.

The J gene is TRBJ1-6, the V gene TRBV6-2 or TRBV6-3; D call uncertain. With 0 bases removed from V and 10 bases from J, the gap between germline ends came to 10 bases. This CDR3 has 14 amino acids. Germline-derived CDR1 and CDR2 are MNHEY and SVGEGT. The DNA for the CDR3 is TGTGCCAGCAGTTACTCGAGGGTTATCTCACCCCTCCACTTT. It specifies CASSYSRVISPLHF.

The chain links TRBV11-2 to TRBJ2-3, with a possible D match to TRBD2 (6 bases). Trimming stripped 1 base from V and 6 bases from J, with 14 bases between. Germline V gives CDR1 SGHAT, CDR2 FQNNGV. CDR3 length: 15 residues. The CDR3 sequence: CASSLAGREVDTQYF. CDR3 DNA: TGTGCCAGCAGCTTAGCTGGCAGGGAGGTTGATACGCAGTATTTT.

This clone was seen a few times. The CDR3 is CASSQTREGASGYTF. The CDR3 DNA follows: TGCGCCAGCAGCCAAACCCGCGAAGGGGCCTCCGGCTACACCTTC. The chain is built from TRBV4-1 and TRBJ1-2; the D gene is possibly TRBD1 (5 bases). Germline V CDR1 and CDR2: MGHRA, YSYEKL. CDR3 length: 15 residues. Trimming shortened V by 2 bases and J by 8 bases, and 18 bases separated the two germline ends.

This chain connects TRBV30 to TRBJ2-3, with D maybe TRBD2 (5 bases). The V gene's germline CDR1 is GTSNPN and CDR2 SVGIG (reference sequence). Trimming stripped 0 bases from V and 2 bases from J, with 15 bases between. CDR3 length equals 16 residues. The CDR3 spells CAWSVGTQRVTDTQYF. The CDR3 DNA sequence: TGTGCCTGGAGTGTGGGCACCCAGAGGGTCACAGATACGCAGTATTTT.

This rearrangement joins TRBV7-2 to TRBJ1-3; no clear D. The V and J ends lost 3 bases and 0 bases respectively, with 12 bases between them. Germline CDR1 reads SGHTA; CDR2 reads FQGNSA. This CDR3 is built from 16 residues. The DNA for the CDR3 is TGTGCCAGCAGCTTTGCGACACCTCACTCTGGAAACACCATATATTTT. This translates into CASSFATPHSGNTIYF.

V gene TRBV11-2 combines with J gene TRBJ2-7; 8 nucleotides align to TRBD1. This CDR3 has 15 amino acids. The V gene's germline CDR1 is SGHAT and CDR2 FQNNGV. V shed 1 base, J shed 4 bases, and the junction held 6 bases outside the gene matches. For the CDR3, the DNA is TGTGCCAGCAGCTTAGTTTCAGGGGGCGGATACGAGCAGTACTTC. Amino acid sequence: CASSLVSGGGYEQYF.

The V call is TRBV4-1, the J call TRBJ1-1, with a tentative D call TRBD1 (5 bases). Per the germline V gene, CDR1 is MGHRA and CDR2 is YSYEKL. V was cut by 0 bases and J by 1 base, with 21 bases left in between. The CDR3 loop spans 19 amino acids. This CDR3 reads CASSQDMGTFSTWNTEAFF. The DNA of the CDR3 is TGCGCCAGCAGCCAAGATATGGGGACTTTTTCGACATGGAACACTGAAGCTTTCTTT.

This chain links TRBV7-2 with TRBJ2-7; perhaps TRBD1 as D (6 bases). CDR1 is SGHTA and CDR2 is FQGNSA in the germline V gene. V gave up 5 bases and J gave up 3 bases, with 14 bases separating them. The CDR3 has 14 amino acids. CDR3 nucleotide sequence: TGTGCCAGCAGCCTCCAACAGGGAAGCTACGAGCAGTACTTC. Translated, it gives CASSLQQGSYEQYF.

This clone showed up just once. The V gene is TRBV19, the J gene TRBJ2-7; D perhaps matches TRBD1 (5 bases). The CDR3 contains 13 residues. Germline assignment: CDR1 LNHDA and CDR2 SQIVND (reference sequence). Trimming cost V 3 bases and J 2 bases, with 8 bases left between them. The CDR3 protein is CASSIGRAYEQYF. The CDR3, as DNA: TGTGCCAGTAGTATTGGCAGGGCCTACGAGCAGTACTTC.

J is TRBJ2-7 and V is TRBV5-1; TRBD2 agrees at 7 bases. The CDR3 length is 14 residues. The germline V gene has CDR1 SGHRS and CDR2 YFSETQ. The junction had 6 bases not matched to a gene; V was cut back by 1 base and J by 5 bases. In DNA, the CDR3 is TGCGCCAGCAGCTTGCGGGGGGATTTAGACGAGCAGTACTTC. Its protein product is CASSLRGDLDEQYF.

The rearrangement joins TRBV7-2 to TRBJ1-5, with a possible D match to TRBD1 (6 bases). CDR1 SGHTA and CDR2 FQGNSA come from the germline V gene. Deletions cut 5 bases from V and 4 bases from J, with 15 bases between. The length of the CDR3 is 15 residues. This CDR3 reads CASSPETGYNQPQHF. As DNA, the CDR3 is TGTGCCAGCAGCCCAGAAACAGGGTATAATCAGCCCCAGCATTTT. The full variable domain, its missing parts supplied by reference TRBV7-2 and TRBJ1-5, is GAGVSQSPSNKVTEKGKDVELRCDPISGHTALYWYRQSLGQGLEFLIYFQGNSAPDKSGLPSDRFSAERTGGSVSTLTIQRTQQEDSAVYLCASSPETGYNQPQHFGDGTRLSIL.

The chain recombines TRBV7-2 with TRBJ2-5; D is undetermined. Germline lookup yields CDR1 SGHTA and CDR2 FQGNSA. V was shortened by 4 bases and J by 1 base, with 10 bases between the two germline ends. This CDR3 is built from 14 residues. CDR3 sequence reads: CASSSVGFQETQYF. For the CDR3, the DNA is TGTGCCAGCAGCTCCGTCGGTTTCCAAGAGACCCAGTACTTC. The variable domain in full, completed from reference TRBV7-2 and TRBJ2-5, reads GAGVSQSPSNKVTEKGKDVELRCDPISGHTALYWYRQSLGQGLEFLIYFQGNSAPDKSGLPSDRFSAERTGGSVSTLTIQRTQQEDSAVYLCASSSVGFQETQYFGPGTRLLVL.

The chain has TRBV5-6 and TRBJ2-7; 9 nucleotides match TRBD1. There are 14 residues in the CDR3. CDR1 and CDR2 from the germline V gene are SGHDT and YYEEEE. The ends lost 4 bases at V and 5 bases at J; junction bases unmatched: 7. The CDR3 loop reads CASSLGTGLHEQYF. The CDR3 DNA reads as TGTGCCAGCAGCCTCGGGACAGGGTTACACGAGCAGTACTTC.

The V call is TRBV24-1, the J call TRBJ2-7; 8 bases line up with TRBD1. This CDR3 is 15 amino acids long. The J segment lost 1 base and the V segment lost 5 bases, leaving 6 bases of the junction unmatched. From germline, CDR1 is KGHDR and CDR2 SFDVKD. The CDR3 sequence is CATSGGQGRSYEQYF. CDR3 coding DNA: TGTGCCACCAGTGGTGGACAGGGTCGGTCCTACGAGCAGTACTTC.

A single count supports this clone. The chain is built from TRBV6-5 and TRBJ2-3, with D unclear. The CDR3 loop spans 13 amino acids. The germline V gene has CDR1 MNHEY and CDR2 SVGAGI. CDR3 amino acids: CASGDIRTDTQYF. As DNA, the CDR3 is TGTGCTAGTGGTGATATTCGAACAGATACGCAGTATTTT.

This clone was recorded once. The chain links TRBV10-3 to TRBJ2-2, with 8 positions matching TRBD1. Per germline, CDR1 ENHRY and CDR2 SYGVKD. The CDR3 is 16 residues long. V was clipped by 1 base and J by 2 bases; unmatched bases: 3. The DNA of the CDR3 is TGTGCCATCAGTGAGTTCGACAGGGGTAACACCGGGGAGCTGTTTTTT. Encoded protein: CAISEFDRGNTGELFF.